A single sample gave rise to the 28 T cell receptor beta chains below, sequenced in a study of T cell changes during pregnancy in multiple sclerosis. Using immunoSEQ multiplex PCR, the repertoire was profiled, and TCRdb retains in-frame clones only, with some absent. In the table there are 100,000 to 110,000 clones, 92% of which are singletons. Sequenced here: peripheral blood, sampled after pregnancy. The receptors come from a female donor with multiple sclerosis, enrolled in a pregnancy study.

This clone was counted a single time. V gene TRBV19 combines with J gene TRBJ2-7; TRBD2 matches at 12 bases. With V trimmed by 3 bases and J by 3 bases, 0 bases remained unmatched. The CDR3 contains 14 residues. CDR1 LNHDA and CDR2 SQIVND come from the germline V gene (reference sequence). In nucleotides, the CDR3 is TGTGCCAGTAGTATGACTAGCGGGAGCTACGAGCAGTACTTC. Translation: CASSMTSGSYEQYF.

The chain employs TRBV7-9 and TRBJ2-7; 8 bases line up with TRBD2. The CDR3 sequence is 14 residues long. V shed 1 base, J shed 7 bases, and the junction held 6 bases outside the gene matches. Germline values: CDR1 SEHNR, CDR2 FQNEAQ (reference sequence). The CDR3 reads CASSLGAGGGEQYF. In nucleotides, the CDR3 is TGTGCCAGCAGCTTAGGAGCCGGGGGGGGTGAGCAGTACTTC.

This clone was seen just once. The chain employs TRBV27 and TRBJ1-1, with D possibly TRBD1 on 5 matching bases. Trimming pared 5 bases from V and 8 bases from J, leaving 15 bases between. Per germline, CDR1 MNHEY and CDR2 SMNVEV (reference sequence). The CDR3 has 13 amino acids. The CDR3 DNA reads as TGTGCCAGCAGTCCAAACCTCGACAGAGAAGCTTTCTTT. Encoded protein: CASSPNLDREAFF.

CDR3 region: CASINRGDRTSGSRPDTQYF. The DNA for the CDR3 is TGCGCCAGCATTAATAGAGGGGACCGGACTAGCGGGAGTAGGCCAGATACGCAGTATTTT. This chain uses TRBV10-1 with TRBJ2-3; TRBD2 aligns across 13 bases. This CDR3 spans 20 amino acids. Germline trimming cut 7 bases from V and 4 bases from J; bases unmatched to any gene: 20. Germline CDR1 is WNHNN and CDR2 is SYGVQD (reference sequence).

This sequence joins TRBV7-6 and TRBJ2-1; 13 bases align to TRBD2. The CDR3 sequence is 17 residues long. Unmatched junction bases numbered 4, after V lost 5 bases and J lost 0 bases. Germline loops: CDR1 SGHVS, CDR2 FNYEAQ. The CDR3 loop reads CASSTWTSGSSYNEQFF. In DNA form, the CDR3 reads TGTGCCAGCAGCACGTGGACTAGCGGGAGCTCCTACAATGAGCAGTTCTTC. The full variable domain, in which reference TRBV7-6 and TRBJ2-1 provide the parts outside the CDR3, is GAGVSQSPRYKVTKRGQDVALRCDPISGHVSLYWYRQALGQGPEFLTYFNYEAQQDKSGLPNDRFSAERPEGSISTLTIQRTEQRDSAMYRCASSTWTSGSSYNEQFFGPGTRLTVL.

This clone was detected once. The gene calls are TRBV6-1 and TRBJ2-3, with 12 nucleotides matching TRBD2. V lost 4 bases and J lost 5; bases outside the gene matches: 7. Looked up from germline, CDR1 is MNHNS and CDR2 is SASEGT. The CDR3 spans 16 residues. The CDR3 coding sequence is TGTGCCAGCAGTGCACTAGCGGGGGGTGTTGGAGATACGCAGTATTTT. The encoded protein is CASSALAGGVGDTQYF.

V is TRBV28 and J is TRBJ2-1; TRBD2 matches at 9 bases. Germline V gene lookup returns CDR1 MDHEN and CDR2 SYDVKM. This CDR3 has 16 amino acids. V was pared by 4 bases and J by 0 bases, with 4 bases of the junction left unmatched. For the CDR3, the DNA is TGTGCCAGCAGTTCTAGCGGGGCGATCTCCTACAATGAGCAGTTCTTC. This translates into CASSSSGAISYNEQFF.

This clone appeared a single time. The V gene is TRBV7-9, the J gene TRBJ1-2; 8 bases align to TRBD1. Germline V gene sequence: CDR1 SEHNR, CDR2 FQNEAQ (reference sequence). The CDR3 runs to 14 residues. V shed 2 bases and J 3 bases; nucleotides not matched to a gene: 2. As DNA, the CDR3 is TGTGCCAGCAGCTTACAGGGGGCGGACTATGGCTACACCTTC. It codes for CASSLQGADYGYTF.

This sequence joins TRBV20-1 and TRBJ2-3, with TRBD2 as a possible D gene (6 bases). This CDR3 region has 11 residues. From germline, CDR1 is DFQATT and CDR2 SNEGSKA (reference sequence). The CDR3 loop reads CSGTLTDTQYF. The CDR3 region has the DNA TGCAGCGGGACTCTCACAGATACGCAGTATTTT.

The chain combines TRBV6-5 with TRBJ2-1, with TRBD2 identical over 11 bases. The CDR3 covers 15 residues. After removal of 9 bases from V and 6 bases from J, the junction contained 10 bases not matched to a gene. The germline V gene encodes CDR1 MNHEY and CDR2 SVGAGI. The CDR3 DNA sequence: TGTGCCAGACGAATAGCGGGAGGGCCGGGCAATGAGCAGTTCTTC. This gives the protein CARRIAGGPGNEQFF.

The DNA of the CDR3 is TGTGCCAGCAGTTTATCTGCCTGGAGGGCCCTTACGGTCATCCCACCCCTCCACTTT. Its translation is CASSLSAWRALTVIPPLHF. The chain is built from TRBV27 and TRBJ1-6; D is unresolved. The germline V and J ends were trimmed by 0 bases and 11 bases, with 26 bases remaining between them. In germline, CDR1 is MNHEY, CDR2 SMNVEV (reference sequence). The CDR3 is made up of 19 amino acids.

The chain links TRBV19 to TRBJ2-7; 7 bases agree with TRBD1. The germline CDR1 and CDR2 sequences are LNHDA and SQIVND (reference sequence). J gave up 4 bases and V 1 base, and 7 bases lay outside the gene matches. The CDR3 extends over 15 amino acids. CDR3 DNA: TGTGCCAGTAGTATAGGAGGGACAGAACCATACGAGCAGTACTTC. Its translation is CASSIGGTEPYEQYF.

J is TRBJ1-2 and V is TRBV11-3, with TRBD1 identical over 8 bases. The V gene's germline CDR1 is SGHNT and CDR2 YENEEA. This CDR3 has 14 residues. J lost 2 bases, V lost 8 bases, and 7 bases had no gene match. CDR3 region: CASGDRNGNYGYTF. For the CDR3, the DNA is TGTGCCAGCGGGGACAGGAACGGGAACTATGGCTACACCTTC.

The rearrangement joins TRBV5-1 to TRBJ1-6, with D perhaps matching TRBD1 (6 bases). The CDR3 totals 15 residues. Trimming took 5 bases from V and 7 from J, leaving 16 bases between them. CDR1 is SGHRS, CDR2 YFSETQ, per germline. CDR3 sequence (DNA): TGCGCCAGCAGTTGGGAAAGGGGGAACAATTCACCCCTCCACTTT. It is translated as CASSWERGNNSPLHF.

The chain employs TRBV19 and TRBJ2-2; D is possibly TRBD2 (6 bases). In germline, CDR1 is LNHDA, CDR2 SQIVND (reference sequence). The CDR3 contains 14 residues. Trimming pared 5 bases from V and 2 bases from J, leaving 9 bases between. For the CDR3, the DNA is TGTGCCAGTAGTGCGGGGAGTAACACCGGGGAGCTGTTTTTT. Its protein is CASSAGSNTGELFF.

This chain links TRBV4-1 with TRBJ2-7; D is possibly TRBD2 (6 bases). Germline CDR1 MGHRA, CDR2 YSYEKL. CDR3 length: 16 amino acids. The V end was cut by 0 bases, the J end by 6 bases, with 18 bases between. The CDR3 DNA is TGCGCCAGCAGCCAAGAACAGAATAGCGGAATCGCCGAGCAGTACTTC. Protein product: CASSQEQNSGIAEQYF.

The chain combines TRBV28 with TRBJ1-6; possibly TRBD1 for D (6 bases). Germline-derived CDR1 and CDR2 are MDHEN and SYDVKM. Trimming shortened V by 3 bases and J by 9 bases, and 15 bases separated the two germline ends. The CDR3 is made up of 15 amino acids. The CDR3 loop reads CASSFYREMGSPLHF. The CDR3 nucleotides read TGTGCCAGCAGTTTCTACAGGGAGATGGGTTCACCCCTCCACTTT.

The genes are TRBV7-9 and TRBJ2-5; 10 bases are a match to TRBD2. Germline loops: CDR1 SEHNR, CDR2 FQNEAQ (reference sequence). The junction had 8 bases not matched to a gene; V was cut back by 2 bases and J by 5 bases. There are 16 residues in the CDR3. The CDR3 coding sequence is TGTGCCAGCAGCTTAAGAGGGACTAGCGACGGGGAGACCCAGTACTTC. Protein: CASSLRGTSDGETQYF. The entire variable domain, with the rest obtained from reference TRBV7-9 and TRBJ2-5, is as follows: DTGVSQNPRHKITKRGQNVTFRCDPISEHNRLYWYRQTLGQGPEFLTYFQNEAQLEKSRLLSDRFSAERPKGSFSTLEIQRTEQGDSAMYLCASSLRGTSDGETQYFGPGTRLLVL.

The rearrangement links TRBV25-1 to TRBJ2-5; D ambiguous. Trimming left V 5 bases short and J 0 bases short, with 13 bases between. Germline lookup yields CDR1 MGHDK and CDR2 SYGVNS. This CDR3 has 15 amino acids. CDR3 in DNA: TGTGCCAGCAGTATCCCCGGGTGGTACCAAGAGACCCAGTACTTC. This gives the protein CASSIPGWYQETQYF.

The chain combines TRBV7-3 with TRBJ2-1, with 7 bases aligning to TRBD1. Germline lookup yields CDR1 SGHTA and CDR2 FQGTGA. Losses at the gene ends were 2 bases for V and 8 bases for J; bases not matched to a gene: 9. This CDR3 has 15 residues. The chain's CDR3 is CASSLFRTGADEQFF. The CDR3 DNA is TGTGCCAGCAGCTTATTCCGAACAGGGGCGGATGAGCAGTTCTTC.

This rearrangement joins TRBV5-1 to TRBJ2-3; D gene ambiguous. V gave up 7 bases and J gave up 2 bases, with 11 bases separating them. The CDR3 runs to 13 residues. Germline CDR1 reads SGHRS; CDR2 reads YFSETQ. The CDR3 is CASLGSYTDTQYF. The CDR3 DNA is TGCGCCAGCCTAGGCAGTTACACAGATACGCAGTATTTT.

CDR3 residues: CASSPQYGYTF. The CDR3 DNA is TGTGCCAGCAGTCCCCAATATGGCTACACCTTC. The V gene is TRBV28, the J gene TRBJ1-2; no clear D. The CDR3 runs to 11 residues. CDR1 and CDR2 (germline): MDHEN, SYDVKM. The germline V and J ends were trimmed by 5 bases and 5 bases, with 6 bases remaining between them.

This chain joins TRBV12-5 and TRBJ2-1; D unclear. Trimming took 2 bases from V and 7 from J, leaving 6 bases between them. The CDR3 totals 12 residues. Germline V lookup: CDR1 LGHNT, CDR2 FRNRAP. The CDR3 DNA reads as TGTGCTAGTGGTTTGTACCAGAATGAGCAGTTCTTC. This codes for CASGLYQNEQFF.

J is TRBJ2-7 and V is TRBV28; the D is unclear. CDR1 and CDR2 (germline): MDHEN, SYDVKM. V shed 3 bases and J shed 6 bases, with 12 bases lying between them. The CDR3 runs 13 residues. DNA of the CDR3: TGTGCCAGCAGTTTGGCCGGGTCCGGCGAGCAGTACTTC. It yields the protein CASSLAGSGEQYF.

This chain connects TRBV10-3 to TRBJ2-7, with D uncertain. This CDR3 has 13 residues. Germline CDR1 and CDR2: ENHRY and SYGVKD. Trimming cost V 5 bases and J 2 bases, with 10 bases left between them. The CDR3 sequence is CAISLADTYEQYF. In DNA form, the CDR3 reads TGTGCCATCAGTCTCGCTGACACCTACGAGCAGTACTTC.

The rearrangement uses TRBV7-9 and TRBJ1-3; D is undetermined. From germline, CDR1 is SEHNR and CDR2 FQNEAQ (reference sequence). The length of the CDR3 is 14 residues. Trimming pared 5 bases from V and 6 bases from J, leaving 14 bases between. The chain's CDR3 is CASSPQDLLNTIYF. CDR3 nucleotides: TGTGCCAGCAGCCCCCAGGATCTTTTAAACACCATATATTTT.

CDR3 DNA sequence: TGTGCCAGCACCTCAGGGTGGGGTGGTACAGATACGCAGTATTTT. Translation: CASTSGWGGTDTQYF. This chain connects TRBV28 to TRBJ2-3; a weak D match, TRBD1 (5 bases). The germline V gene encodes CDR1 MDHEN and CDR2 SYDVKM. V was shortened by 7 bases and J by 3 bases, with 17 bases between the two germline ends. The CDR3 totals 15 residues.

CDR3 in DNA: TGCGCCAGCAGACCTAGCGGGGGGGCGACCGGGGAGCTGTTTTTT. Protein sequence: CASRPSGGATGELFF. This sequence joins TRBV5-1 and TRBJ2-2; 12 positions agree with TRBD2. V lost 5 bases, J lost 5 bases, and 4 bases stayed unmatched. The CDR3 spans 15 residues. The germline V gene encodes CDR1 SGHRS and CDR2 YFSETQ.